This TCR beta chain was captured by sequencing in a study of persistence of HIV-infected CD4 T cells. Concerning this clone itself: Its antigen is not known.

V was clipped by 0 bases and J by 8 bases, with 13 bases between them. The CDR3 totals 14 residues. Germline lookup yields CDR1 ENHRY and CDR2 SYGVKD. Regarding the study as a whole: Compared with CD3/CD28-stimulated cells, CMV- and Gag-responding cells showed lower TCRbeta richness.

Sequencing used immunoSEQ version 4 in survey mode. Sequenced by immunoSEQ multiplex PCR; TCRdb stores in-frame clones only, minus some. The sample lists 45,000 or so clones, less than 90% occurring once. Anti-CD3/anti-CD28 beads served as a nonspecific positive control stimulus. Sorting selected CD4+ T cells upregulating both CD40 ligand and CD69. For at least 4 years, plasma HIV-1 RNA was undetectable (<50 copies/mL). CD4+ T cell counts exceeded 400 cells/uL; CMV serology was positive. A roughly 20-hour stimulation of CD8-depleted PBMCs used anti-CD28/CD49d costimulation, CD40-blocking antibody and enfuvirtide.

This chain links TRBV10-3 with TRBJ1-2; tentative D call: TRBD1 (6 bases). The receptor's source is an adult woman with HIV who was CMV-seropositive. The sequences come from CD4+ T cells sorted from PBMCs after approximately 19-hour stimulation, collected from a patient who received antiretroviral therapy. CDR3 protein: CAISESRDTLGYTF. CDR3 sequence (DNA): TGTGCCATCAGTGAGTCGAGGGACACCCTGGGCTACACCTTC.